The present entry profiles one TCR beta chain with its context. Its antigen remains unidentified. CDR1 and CDR2 (germline): SGHKS, YYEKEE (reference sequence). CDR3 size: 14 residues. Deletions cut 1 base from V and 4 bases from J, with 10 bases between. The data are from a study of CD8+CD57+ T cells in acquired aplastic anemia. Background on the study: Sorted CD4+ and CD8+ cells gave an average of around 3.1 ug of DNA.

Genomic DNA, the template, was used for profiling of the TCR beta VDJ and CDR3. TCRdb re-called the reads through MiXCR, storing one row per CDR3 protein. The profile covers 150,000 or so distinct CDR3 sequences, with less than 50% appearing a single time and roughly 3.2% taken by the ten largest. By flow cytometry, patients selected for sequencing had shown an expansion of CD8+CD57+ cells. Study-wide results and caveats: Found in both controls and patients were approximately 30 CD8+ CDR3 sequences.

Sequencing used sorted CD4+, CD8+, or CD8+CD57+ T cells (not recorded which) from PBMCs. V gene TRBV5-5 combines with J gene TRBJ2-3; unclear D gene. The sequence came from a human donor with aplastic anemia. The CDR3 nucleotides are TGTGCCAGCAGCTTGACCGGACCATCAGATACGCAGTATTTT. Protein sequence: CASSLTGPSDTQYF.